This passage covers 19 T cell receptor beta chains from one sample sequenced in a study of CD8+ T cells in alopecia areata. Extracted from the samples, RNA was reverse transcribed into cDNA to serve as the sequencing template. Sequenced by immunoSEQ multiplex PCR; TCRdb stores in-frame clones only, minus some. Of roughly 250,000 clones in the sample, around 67% were seen once. Sequencing used CD4+ T cells sorted from blood, obtained at week 0. These receptors originate from a human donor with alopecia areata.

This clone was observed once. V is TRBV18 and J is TRBJ2-3, with D tentatively TRBD2 (6 bases). V shed 5 bases and J shed 3 bases, with 12 bases lying between them. CDR1 KGHSH and CDR2 LQKENI come from the germline V gene. This CDR3 has 14 residues. The DNA of the CDR3 is TGTGCCAGCTCATTAGGGAGGAGTACAGATACGCAGTATTTT. Translated: CASSLGRSTDTQYF.

This clone has a handful of counts. The V gene is TRBV7-2, the J gene TRBJ2-2; 8 nucleotides agree with TRBD1. V shed 4 bases, J shed 4 bases, and the junction held 5 bases outside the gene matches. The CDR3 spans 15 residues. CDR1 and CDR2 from the germline V gene are SGHTA and FQGNSA. The CDR3 here is CASSSRQGSTGELFF. In nucleotides, the CDR3 is TGTGCCAGCAGCTCCCGACAGGGGAGCACCGGGGAGCTGTTTTTT.

This rearrangement joins TRBV11-1 to TRBJ2-5; D possibly uses TRBD1 or TRBD2 (5 bases each). The CDR3 sequence is 13 residues long. V was trimmed by 5 bases and J by 5 bases, leaving 12 bases between them. Per the germline V gene, CDR1 is SGHAT and CDR2 is FQDESV (reference sequence). This CDR3 is CASSQGPRETQYF. The DNA of the CDR3 is TGTGCCAGCAGCCAGGGACCTCGGGAGACCCAGTACTTC.

Comments on this clone: At one of its ends the junction is not consistent with the germline gene, which may arise from a read error. The chain couples TRBV23-1 to TRBJ2-1, with D maybe TRBD2 (5 bases). TRBV23-1 is an ORF, and what it does is uncertain. The length of the CDR3 is 22 residues. The DNA for the CDR3 is TGCGCCAGCAGCCAATTTAAACGTTCGGCAGGTTCCCTCGCGAGGGCCTACAATGAGCAGTTCTTC. It encodes CASSQFKRSAGSLARAYNEQFF.

J is TRBJ1-2 and V is TRBV6-5, with D unclear. Between the trimmed V and J ends, which lost 8 bases and 8 bases, there was a span of 15 bases. This CDR3 spans 12 amino acids. The germline gives CDR1 MNHEY, CDR2 SVGAGI. The CDR3 nucleotides are TGTGCCAGCCGTGAGGCAGGCGCGGGCTACACCTTC. The encoded protein is CASREAGAGYTF.

The chain carries TRBV4-2 and TRBJ1-6, with unresolved D. The germline V gene encodes CDR1 LGHNA and CDR2 YNFKEQ. Trimming pared 1 base from V and 5 bases from J, leaving 12 bases between. The CDR3 is made up of 16 amino acids. CDR3 in DNA: TGTGCCAGCAGCCAAGCGGACGGCAGAAATAATTCACCCCTCCACTTT. Its translation: CASSQADGRNNSPLHF.

The V gene is TRBV30, the J gene TRBJ2-7; possible D gene TRBD2, 6 bases. The CDR3 extends over 11 amino acids. Trimming pared 8 bases from V and 2 bases from J, leaving 10 bases between. Germline-derived CDR1 and CDR2 are GTSNPN and SVGIG (reference sequence). The DNA for the CDR3 is TGTGCCGGCCGGGGGACCTACGAGCAGTACTTC. Translation: CAGRGTYEQYF.

This clone appeared many times. The chain couples TRBV14 to TRBJ2-7; TRBD1 matches 9 bases. V shed 4 bases, J shed 5 bases, and the junction held 9 bases outside the gene matches. CDR3 length: 15 residues. Per the germline V gene, CDR1 is SGHDN and CDR2 is FVKESK. The CDR3 region has the DNA TGTGCCAGCAGCCGTTCCGGGACAGGGAGGAACGAGCAGTACTTC. It translates to CASSRSGTGRNEQYF.

This clone was detected a few times. The chain carries TRBV5-6 and TRBJ2-5, with 7 bases fitting TRBD2. The CDR3 runs to 16 residues. Germline CDR1 and CDR2: SGHDT and YYEEEE. V dropped 4 bases and J dropped 2; count of bases not matched to a gene: 11. The CDR3: CASSDLPSAGQETQYF. The CDR3 bases are TGTGCCAGCAGCGATCTTCCGTCAGCGGGACAAGAGACCCAGTACTTC. Looking up the rest from reference TRBV5-6 and TRBJ2-5 gives the full variable domain: DAGVTQSPTHLIKTRGQQVTLRCSPKSGHDTVSWYQQALGQGPQFIFQYYEEEERQRGNFPDRFSGHQFPNYSSELNVNALLLGDSALYLCASSDLPSAGQETQYFGPGTRLLVL.

This clone showed up just once. CDR3 nucleotide sequence: TGTGCCAGCCGGCGGAGCGGCGAGAACTCACCCCTCCACTTT. It specifies CASRRSGENSPLHF. The chain recombines TRBV6-5 with TRBJ1-6; D is unclear. The germline V gene has CDR1 MNHEY and CDR2 SVGAGI. The length of the CDR3 is 14 residues. V was clipped by 8 bases and J by 10 bases, with 18 bases between them.

This rearrangement joins TRBV30 to TRBJ1-2, with D unresolved. The CDR3 runs to 13 residues. In germline, CDR1 is GTSNPN, CDR2 SVGIG (reference sequence). V was trimmed by 0 bases and J by 8 bases, leaving 13 bases between them. CDR3 coding DNA: TGTGCCTGGAGTGTTCTGGCGTCGAGAGGCTACACCTTC. Translating it yields CAWSVLASRGYTF.

J is TRBJ2-5 and V is TRBV11-2; 9 bases line up with TRBD1. V lost 5 bases, J lost 7 bases, and 8 bases stayed unmatched. CDR3 length: 14 amino acids. Germline CDR1 reads SGHAT; CDR2 reads FQNNGV. CDR3 loop: CASSPGQGYGTQYF. DNA of the CDR3: TGTGCCAGCAGCCCGGGACAGGGATATGGGACCCAGTACTTC.

This CDR3 is CSVVGGGNIQYF. The CDR3 DNA sequence: TGCAGCGTTGTAGGGGGCGGAAACATTCAGTACTTC. The rearrangement uses TRBV29-1 and TRBJ2-4; TRBD1 matches 7 bases. Germline CDR1 reads SQVTM; CDR2 reads ANQGSEA. The CDR3 loop spans 12 amino acids. V was pared by 4 bases and J by 6 bases, with 3 bases of the junction left unmatched.

V is TRBV7-7 and J is TRBJ1-2, with a possible D match to TRBD1 (5 bases). The CDR3 runs to 13 residues. Germline loops: CDR1 SSHAT, CDR2 FNYEAQ (reference sequence). CDR3 bases: TGTGCTATCCAGCGACCGGGGCAAGTCGGCTACACCTTC. Translated: CAIQRPGQVGYTF.

The chain carries TRBV19 and TRBJ1-2; TRBD1 matches at 8 bases. The germline V gene encodes CDR1 LNHDA and CDR2 SQIVND (reference sequence). V lost 7 bases, J lost 4 bases, and 8 bases stayed unmatched. This CDR3 has 14 residues. CDR3 in amino acids: CASTKDRAIYGYTF. In nucleotides, the CDR3 is TGTGCCAGTACTAAGGACAGGGCAATCTATGGCTACACCTTC.

This clone was recorded a few times. The rearrangement uses TRBV29-1 and TRBJ2-7, with 7 bases that match TRBD1. The ends lost 6 bases at V and 2 bases at J; junction bases unmatched: 4. The germline V gene encodes CDR1 SQVTM and CDR2 ANQGSEA. The CDR3 extends over 12 amino acids. CDR3 sequence reads: CSVGDSPYEQYF. Here the CDR3 DNA reads TGCAGCGTAGGGGACAGCCCCTACGAGCAGTACTTC.

V is TRBV30 and J is TRBJ1-2, with a possible D match to TRBD1 (6 bases). This CDR3 has 12 residues. The V gene's germline CDR1 is GTSNPN and CDR2 SVGIG (reference sequence). Trimming took 3 bases from V and 8 from J, leaving 13 bases between them. The CDR3 sequence is CAWRGNRDGYTF. In DNA form, the CDR3 reads TGTGCCTGGAGGGGGAACAGGGACGGCTACACCTTC.

This clone has a handful of counts. This chain joins TRBV5-4 and TRBJ2-1; no firm D call. Trimming stripped 0 bases from V and 8 bases from J, with 15 bases between. The length of the CDR3 is 15 residues. Germline CDR1 is SGHNT and CDR2 is YYREEE (reference sequence). The CDR3 reads CASSLVPSSNDEQFF. DNA for the CDR3: TGTGCCAGCAGCTTGGTCCCCTCTAGTAACGATGAGCAGTTCTTC.

The V gene is TRBV6-5, the J gene TRBJ2-3; D possibly corresponds to TRBD2 (6 bases). V lost 6 bases, J lost 7 bases, and 14 bases lay in between. This CDR3 contains 13 residues. Looked up from germline, CDR1 is MNHEY and CDR2 is SVGAGI. CDR3 DNA: TGTGCCAGCAGGGATCCGGGAGATCATACGCAGTATTTT. Its translation is CASRDPGDHTQYF.